These T cell receptor beta chains were read from a single sample in a study of T cells in Graves' hyperthyroidism and ophthalmopathy. TCRdb reanalysed the multiplex PCR reads using MiXCR and keeps one entry per CDR3 protein. The sample holds around 690,000 distinct CDR3 sequences, roughly 17% seen once. The specimen was blood. All receptors come from a middle-aged man with Graves' hyperthyroidism. Each CDR3 is given with its conserved first and last residue. Each record gives: CDR3 length, J gene, V gene, clone size, D gene, CDR3 DNA, CDR3 protein. D genes are given only for firm matches. Where a row states a size, it is once, few, many or the class of an expanded clone; other rows omit it.

17,TRBJ2-7,TRBV4-1,many,TRBD2,TGCGCCAGCAGCCATGTATCTAGCGGGAGGATATCCTACGAGCAGTACTTC,CASSHVSSGRISYEQYF
14,TRBJ1-2,TRBV2,many,TRBD1,TGTGCCAGCAGTATTACAGGGGGAGATTATGGCTACACCTTC,CASSITGGDYGYTF
16,TRBJ2-7,TRBV3-1,.,TRBD2,TGTGCCAGCAGCCAAGATTTGGGACTAGCGGACTCCGAGCAGTACTTC,CASSQDLGLADSEQYF
16,TRBJ2-1,TRBV6-1,few,TRBD2,TGTGCCAGCAGTTCAGCGGGAGGGATCTCCTACAATGAGCAGTTCTTC,CASSSAGGISYNEQFF
13,TRBJ2-1,TRBV29-1,.,.,TGCAGCCCCCAGGGGGGTAGCAGGGATGAGCAGTTCTTC,CSPQGGSRDEQFF
13,TRBJ2-1,TRBV19,few,.,TGTGCCAGTACCCCCAGGTCTGCACATGAGCAGTTCTTC,CASTPRSAHEQFF
16,TRBJ2-1,TRBV20-1,.,TRBD2,TGCAGTGCCCCCGGACTAGCGTGGCCACCCTACAATGAGCAGTTCTTC,CSAPGLAWPPYNEQFF
15,TRBJ2-7,TRBV7-9,few,TRBD1,TGTGCCAGCAGCTCTGAGACAGGGCCTGCCTACGAGCAGTACTTC,CASSSETGPAYEQYF
19,TRBJ2-6,TRBV15,few,.,TGTGCCACCAGCAGAGATGTACGACGGGCTAGCTCTGGGGCCAACGTCCTGACTTTC,CATSRDVRRASSGANVLTF
15,TRBJ2-2,TRBV19,once,.,TGTGCCAGTAGAGGACGAGGGCGGAACACCGGGGAGCTGTTTTTT,CASRGRGRNTGELFF
16,TRBJ2-1,TRBV13,few,TRBD1,TGTGCCAGCAGCTTAATTACAGGGGGCTTAGACAATGAGCAGTTCTTC,CASSLITGGLDNEQFF
18,TRBJ2-7,TRBV27,many,TRBD2,TGTGCCAGCAGTTCCTGGACTAGCGGGAGAATCCACCTCTACGAGCAGTACTTC,CASSSWTSGRIHLYEQYF
18,TRBJ2-1,TRBV4-1,few,TRBD2,TGCGCCAGCAGCCAGGTCGGACGGGGGGACTTTATGAACAATGAGCAGTTCTTC,CASSQVGRGDFMNNEQFF
12,TRBJ1-1,TRBV28,many,.,TGTGCCAGCAGTTTAGTATGGGAGGAAGCTTTCTTT,CASSLVWEEAFF
20,TRBJ2-1,TRBV3-1,.,TRBD2,TGTGCCAGCAGCCAAGCGACTAGCGGGAGGGGGAGATGGTCCTACAATGAACAGTTCTTC,CASSQATSGRGRWSYNEQFF
15,TRBJ2-1,TRBV27,.,.,TGTGCCAGCAGAAGCATGACCTCCTCCTACAATGAGCAGTTCTTC,CASRSMTSSYNEQFF
15,TRBJ1-3,TRBV18,few,.,TGTGCCAGCTCACCCCAGGATGGCTCTGGAAACACCATATATTTT,CASSPQDGSGNTIYF
13,TRBJ1-2,TRBV27,.,.,TGTGCCAGCAGTTCGAACAGGGCATTTGGCTACACCTTC,CASSSNRAFGYTF
13,TRBJ1-2,TRBV20-1,many,.,TGCAGTGCACCGACAGGACCCAACTATGGCTACACCTTC,CSAPTGPNYGYTF
14,TRBJ2-1,TRBV11-2,many,.,TGTGCCAGCAGCCCCCGGGGAGTATTCAATGAGCAGTTCTTC,CASSPRGVFNEQFF
14,TRBJ2-7,TRBV28,many,.,TGTGCCAGCAGTTTGCCGGGAGTCACCTACGAGCAGTACTTC,CASSLPGVTYEQYF
15,TRBJ2-1,TRBV28,.,TRBD2,TGTGCCAGCAGTAAAGCGGGAAGCTCCTACAATGAGCAGTTCTTC,CASSKAGSSYNEQFF
13,TRBJ2-6,TRBV2,.,.,TGTGCCAGACGGGAGCCTGGGGCCAACGTCCTGACTTTC,CARREPGANVLTF
13,TRBJ2-7,TRBV28,many,.,TGTGCCAGCAGTTTTCCTAGCTCCTACGAGCAGTACTTC,CASSFPSSYEQYF
19,TRBJ2-6,TRBV6-2/TRBV6-3,few,TRBD1,TGTGCCAGCAGACCCTATCCGGGACAGGTCGTATCTGGGGCCAACGTCCTGACTTTC,CASRPYPGQVVSGANVLTF
19,TRBJ1-1,TRBV7-2,.,.,TGTGCCAGCAGCTTAGCGGGGGTTGGACAAGTTATCATGAACACTGAAGCTTTCTTT,CASSLAGVGQVIMNTEAFF
15,TRBJ2-3,TRBV10-3,few,.,TGTGCCGTTAAAGGGTCGGGAGTTGTCAAAGATACGCAGTATTTT,CAVKGSGVVKDTQYF
16,TRBJ1-1,TRBV28,.,.,TGTGCCAGCAGTTTAGATTCCGGGGGCTTGGGCACTGAAGCTTTCTTT,CASSLDSGGLGTEAFF
15,TRBJ2-3,TRBV7-2,many,.,TGTGCCAGCAGCTTAAGGGGTTTTGGCACAGATACGCAGTATTTT,CASSLRGFGTDTQYF
15,TRBJ1-1,TRBV7-2,many,.,TGTGCCAGCAGCTTGGAAGGGACATTGAACACTGAAGCTTTCTTT,CASSLEGTLNTEAFF
13,TRBJ2-5,TRBV2,many,TRBD2,TGTGCCAGCAGCGGGACTAGCTTCGAGACCCAGTACTTC,CASSGTSFETQYF
16,TRBJ2-1,TRBV7-3,.,TRBD2,TGTGCCAGCAGCTTATACGCGGGAGGGGACTACAATGAGCAGTTCTTC,CASSLYAGGDYNEQFF
17,TRBJ1-1,TRBV28,many,TRBD1,TGTGCCAGCAGCCAAACAGGACAGGGGGACTTTTGGACTGAAGCTTTCTTT,CASSQTGQGDFWTEAFF
13,TRBJ1-5,TRBV19,.,TRBD1,TGTGCCAGTAGTAAACAGGGGGGTCAGCCCCAGCATTTT,CASSKQGGQPQHF
16,TRBJ2-3,TRBV2,many,.,TGTGCCAGCAGTGAACCCCGAGCGGCAAGCACAGATACGCAGTATTTT,CASSEPRAASTDTQYF
16,TRBJ2-7,TRBV5-6,few,TRBD2,TGTGCCAGCACCGCGGGGGCTAGCGGGACCTCCTACGAGCAGTACTTC,CASTAGASGTSYEQYF
20,TRBJ2-6,TRBV19,few,.,TGTGCCAGTAGTATAGATCAAACGCGCAGGGAACGACCAGGGGCCAACGTCCTGACTTTC,CASSIDQTRRERPGANVLTF
14,TRBJ1-2,TRBV28,many,.,TGTGCCACCAGGCGCGCAGGGGAAAACTATGGCTACACCTTC,CATRRAGENYGYTF
11,TRBJ2-3,TRBV28,.,TRBD2,TGTGCCACCGGGGGGGTAAGGACGCAGTATTTT,CATGGVRTQYF
14,TRBJ2-3,TRBV6-1,few,.,TGTGCCAGCAACCGGGACTGGGGCACAGATACGCAGTATTTT,CASNRDWGTDTQYF
14,TRBJ2-7,TRBV12-3/TRBV12-4,.,.,TGTGCCAGCAGCCAAGAGACAGACTCCTACGAGCAGTACTTC,CASSQETDSYEQYF
14,TRBJ1-6,TRBV10-3,few,.,TGTGCCATCAGTGGACCGGGTTATAATTCACCCCTCCACTTT,CAISGPGYNSPLHF
14,TRBJ2-7,TRBV27,many,TRBD2,TGTGCCAGCAGTCGTAGCGGGGAACCCTACGAGCAGTACTTC,CASSRSGEPYEQYF